The 22 T cell receptor beta chains below come from one sample, sequenced in a study of blood T cell repertoires in COVID-19. Clones were sequenced by immunoSEQ multiplex PCR, and TCRdb holds only the in-frame ones, with some missing. Of 70,000 or so clones detected, about nine tenths appear once; the ten largest clones hold approximately 6.3%. Sequenced input: peripheral blood. The origin of the receptors is a woman aged 80 or over with active COVID-19.

The gene calls are TRBV3-1 (or the pseudogene TRBV3-2) and TRBJ2-7; 8 bases fit TRBD1. Germline assignment: CDR1 LGHDT and CDR2 YNNKEL (reference sequence). Trimming cost V 6 bases and J 7 bases; bases outside gene matches: 11. The CDR3 is 14 amino acids. CDR3 region: CASSPDRALGEQYF. The CDR3 coding sequence is TGTGCCAGCAGTCCGGACAGGGCCCTCGGAGAGCAGTACTTC.

The rearrangement joins TRBV7-9 to TRBJ1-2; the D gene is possibly TRBD1 (6 bases). V lost 6 bases, J lost 6 bases, and 17 bases lay in between. This CDR3 spans 14 amino acids. Germline values: CDR1 SEHNR, CDR2 FQNEAQ (reference sequence). Here the CDR3 DNA reads TGTGCCAGCAGGCGGGGGGCGCTTTGGGATGGCTACACCTTC. Protein: CASRRGALWDGYTF.

This clone was counted a few times. This chain uses TRBV6-5 with TRBJ2-3; D gene unclear. Trimming pared 2 bases from V and 1 base from J, leaving 10 bases between. The CDR3 extends over 15 amino acids. Germline V gene lookup returns CDR1 MNHEY and CDR2 SVGAGI. CDR3 sequence reads: CASSYQVSGTDTQYF. CDR3 DNA: TGTGCCAGCAGTTACCAAGTATCGGGCACAGATACGCAGTATTTT.

The chain joins TRBV7-6 to TRBJ2-1; 11 nucleotides align to TRBD2. After removal of 6 bases from V and 4 bases from J, the junction contained 2 bases not matched to a gene. This CDR3 contains 14 residues. CDR1 and CDR2 (germline): SGHVS, FNYEAQ. This CDR3 reads CASSLAGGYNEQFF. As DNA, the CDR3 is TGTGCCAGCAGTCTAGCGGGAGGTTACAATGAGCAGTTCTTC.

V and J are TRBV2 and TRBJ1-2; 9 bases align to TRBD1. With V trimmed by 4 bases and J by 5 bases, 2 bases remained unmatched. Germline-derived CDR1 and CDR2 are SNHLY and FYNNEI. This CDR3 comprises 13 residues. As DNA, the CDR3 is TGTGCCAGCAGTGTGGGGACAGGGTATGGCTACACCTTC. As protein: CASSVGTGYGYTF.

J is TRBJ2-3 and V is TRBV5-1; TRBD2 aligns across 11 bases. After removal of 2 bases from V and 3 bases from J, the junction contained 2 bases not matched to a gene. The CDR3 has 15 residues. Germline CDR1 and CDR2: SGHRS and YFSETQ. CDR3 coding DNA: TGCGCCAGCAGCTTTAGCGGGAGGGGGACAGATACGCAGTATTTT. Translated: CASSFSGRGTDTQYF.

The chain carries TRBV4-3 and TRBJ1-6, with 9 nucleotides matching TRBD1. This CDR3 spans 16 amino acids. CDR1 and CDR2 from the germline V gene are LGHNA and YSLEER. After removal of 4 bases from V and 6 bases from J, the junction contained 7 bases not matched to a gene. CDR3 loop: CASSRGQGEINSPLHF. Written as DNA, the CDR3 is TGCGCCAGCAGCCGGGGACAGGGAGAGATTAATTCACCCCTCCACTTT.

The gene calls are TRBV18 and TRBJ2-1; tentatively, D is TRBD2 (5 bases). Trimming removed 3 bases from V and 8 bases from J, with 20 bases in between. The length of the CDR3 is 16 residues. CDR1 is KGHSH, CDR2 LQKENI, per germline. CDR3 sequence reads: CASSPRRLSISDEQFF. CDR3 bases: TGTGCCAGCTCACCTCGGAGGCTTTCCATATCCGATGAGCAGTTCTTC. The full variable domain, its missing parts supplied by reference TRBV18 and TRBJ2-1, is NAGVMQNPRHLVRRRGQEARLRCSPMKGHSHVYWYRQLPEEGLKFMVYLQKENIIDESGMPKERFSAEFPKEGPSILRIQQVVRGDSAAYFCASSPRRLSISDEQFFGPGTRLTVL.

The rearrangement links TRBV2 to TRBJ2-6; 8 bases agree with TRBD2. The germline V gene encodes CDR1 SNHLY and CDR2 FYNNEI. Germline trimming cut 7 bases from V and 0 bases from J; bases unmatched to any gene: 5. CDR3 length: 16 amino acids. The DNA of the CDR3 is TGTGCCAGCACGGGCGGGAGGACCTCTGGGGCCAACGTCCTGACTTTC. Protein sequence: CASTGGRTSGANVLTF.

The rearrangement joins TRBV19 to TRBJ2-2, with D possibly matching TRBD2 (5 bases). This CDR3 contains 15 residues. Germline assignment: CDR1 LNHDA and CDR2 SQIVND (reference sequence). The germline V and J ends were trimmed by 6 bases and 5 bases, with 16 bases remaining between them. This chain's CDR3 is CASRRDRSRTGELFF. In nucleotides, the CDR3 is TGTGCCAGTAGACGGGATCGCAGCCGAACCGGGGAGCTGTTTTTT. Full variable domain (rest looked up from reference TRBV19 and TRBJ2-2): DGGITQSPKYLFRKEGQNVTLSCEQNLNHDAMYWYRQDPGQGLRLIYYSQIVNDFQKGDIAEGYSVSREKKESFPLTVTSAQKNPTAFYLCASRRDRSRTGELFFGEGSRLTVL.

CDR3 sequence (DNA): TGTGCCTGTGACAGGGGGCTGGAGACCCAGTACTTC. It translates to CACDRGLETQYF. The genes are TRBV30 and TRBJ2-5, with 10 nucleotides matching TRBD1. The CDR3 covers 12 residues. V lost 6 bases and J lost 5; bases outside the gene matches: 3. Looked up from germline, CDR1 is GTSNPN and CDR2 is SVGIG (reference sequence).

The chain is built from TRBV29-1 and TRBJ2-5, with D tentatively TRBD1 (7 bases). Per the germline V gene, CDR1 is SQVTM and CDR2 is ANQGSEA. The ends were cut back, 4 bases at V and 6 bases at J, with 12 bases in the middle. The CDR3 runs 12 residues. The CDR3 nucleotides read TGCAGCGTTGCGGCAGGGGGGAAGACCCAGTACTTC. The encoded protein is CSVAAGGKTQYF.

V usage is TRBV12-3 or TRBV12-4 and J usage is TRBJ1-1; D is perhaps TRBD1 (5 bases). Trimming left V 6 bases short and J 4 bases short, with 12 bases between. The CDR3 runs 13 residues. The chain's CDR3 is CASSLDRGTEAFF. The CDR3 nucleotides are TGTGCCAGCAGCCTCGACAGAGGCACTGAAGCTTTCTTT.

CDR3 in amino acids: CASSPRRGSTDTQYF. The DNA for the CDR3 is TGTGCCAGCAGCCCGCGACGGGGAAGCACAGATACGCAGTATTTT. The chain joins TRBV13 to TRBJ2-3; a weak D match, TRBD2 (5 bases). This CDR3 comprises 15 residues. In germline, CDR1 is PRHDT, CDR2 FYEKMQ (reference sequence). Trimming left V 5 bases short and J 0 bases short, with 12 bases between.

The chain has TRBV3-1 (or the pseudogene TRBV3-2) and TRBJ2-7; weak D call: TRBD2 (5 bases). This CDR3 has 13 residues. CDR1 and CDR2 (germline): LGHDT, YNNKEL (reference sequence). V was clipped by 4 bases and J by 1 base, with 8 bases between them. Here the CDR3 reads CASSRGISYEQYF. CDR3 DNA: TGTGCCAGCAGCCGAGGGATTTCCTACGAGCAGTACTTC.

This clone was counted once. This chain joins TRBV5-5 and TRBJ2-5; TRBD2 matches at 10 bases. The CDR3 covers 15 residues. Germline V lookup: CDR1 SGHKS, CDR2 YYEKEE (reference sequence). The V and J ends lost 3 bases and 7 bases, in that order; junction bases with no gene match: 9. CDR3 loop: CASSSVLAGVATQYF. CDR3 DNA: TGTGCCAGCAGCTCCGTTCTAGCGGGAGTCGCGACCCAGTACTTC.

J is TRBJ1-2 and V is TRBV5-1; 8 bases line up with TRBD1. This CDR3 region has 18 residues. The V gene end was trimmed by 5 bases and the J gene end by 3 bases; junction bases not matched to a gene: 18. Germline V lookup: CDR1 SGHRS, CDR2 YFSETQ. Here the CDR3 reads CASSSTRGGQGRDYGYTF. The DNA of the CDR3 is TGCGCCAGCAGTTCTACAAGGGGCGGACAGGGTCGCGACTATGGCTACACCTTC.

The V gene is TRBV6-2 or TRBV6-3, the J gene TRBJ1-3; no clear D gene. The V gene's germline CDR1 is MNHEY and CDR2 SVGEGT. V was clipped by 6 bases and J by 0 bases, with 15 bases between them. The CDR3 is 16 residues long. Written as DNA, the CDR3 is TGTGCCAGCAGCTCACGCGGGGAGCGCTCTGGAAACACCATATATTTT. This gives the protein CASSSRGERSGNTIYF.

This chain links TRBV5-1 with TRBJ2-3; D is perhaps TRBD2 (6 bases). The CDR3 is 16 residues long. Looked up from germline, CDR1 is SGHRS and CDR2 is YFSETQ. Trimming left V 4 bases short and J 3 bases short, with 18 bases between. CDR3 protein: CASSLGEAGKTDTQYF. CDR3 DNA sequence: TGCGCCAGCAGCCTCGGGGAGGCGGGAAAGACAGATACGCAGTATTTT.

The chain links TRBV24-1 to TRBJ2-4; 7 nucleotides align to TRBD1. CDR1 is KGHDR, CDR2 SFDVKD, per germline. CDR3 length: 14 residues. V gave up 0 bases and J gave up 8 bases; unmatched junction bases: 3. The CDR3 DNA sequence: TGTGCCACCAGTGATTTGCTCCAGGGGGACATTCAGTACTTC. Amino acids: CATSDLLQGDIQYF.

The chain is built from TRBV20-1 and TRBJ1-4; D is perhaps TRBD1 (6 bases). Trimming removed 3 bases at V and 5 bases at J, with 13 bases between. This CDR3 is 14 amino acids long. Germline loops: CDR1 DFQATT, CDR2 SNEGSKA (reference sequence). The CDR3 sequence: CSASDRQGNEKLFF. CDR3 sequence (DNA): TGCAGTGCTAGTGATCGGCAGGGGAATGAAAAACTGTTTTTT.

CDR3 in DNA: TGTGCCAGCAGCTCACCCCTCTCCCCGCTGCGCGAGCAGTACTTC. It codes for CASSSPLSPLREQYF. This chain links TRBV5-8 with TRBJ2-7; D uncertain. The CDR3 consists of 15 residues. V lost 3 bases and J lost 6, with 19 bases in between. Germline CDR1 SGHTS, CDR2 YDEGEE.